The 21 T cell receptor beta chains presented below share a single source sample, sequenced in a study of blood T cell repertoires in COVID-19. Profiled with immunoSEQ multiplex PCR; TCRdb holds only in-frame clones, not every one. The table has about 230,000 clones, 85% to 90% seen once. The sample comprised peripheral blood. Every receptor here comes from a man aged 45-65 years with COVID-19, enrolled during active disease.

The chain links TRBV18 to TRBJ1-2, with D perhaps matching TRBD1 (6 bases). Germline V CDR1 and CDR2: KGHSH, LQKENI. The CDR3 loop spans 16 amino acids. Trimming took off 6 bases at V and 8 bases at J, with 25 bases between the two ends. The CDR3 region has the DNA TGTGCCAGCTCTCAAACCCGGGACACCTTTCTCAACGGCTACACCTTC. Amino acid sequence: CASSQTRDTFLNGYTF.

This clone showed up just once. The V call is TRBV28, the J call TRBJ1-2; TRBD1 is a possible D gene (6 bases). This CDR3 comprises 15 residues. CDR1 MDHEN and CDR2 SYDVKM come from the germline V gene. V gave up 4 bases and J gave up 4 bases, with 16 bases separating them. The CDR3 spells CASSSQGHVSYGYTF. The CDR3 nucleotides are TGTGCCAGCAGTTCCCAGGGGCACGTCAGCTATGGCTACACCTTC.

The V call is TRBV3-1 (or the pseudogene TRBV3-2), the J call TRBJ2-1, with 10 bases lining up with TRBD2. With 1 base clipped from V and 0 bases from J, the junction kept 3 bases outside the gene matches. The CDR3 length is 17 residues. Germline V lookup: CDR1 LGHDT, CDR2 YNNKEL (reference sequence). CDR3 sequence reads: CASSQVASGSSYNEQFF. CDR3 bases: TGTGCCAGCAGCCAAGTCGCTAGCGGGAGCTCCTACAATGAGCAGTTCTTC.

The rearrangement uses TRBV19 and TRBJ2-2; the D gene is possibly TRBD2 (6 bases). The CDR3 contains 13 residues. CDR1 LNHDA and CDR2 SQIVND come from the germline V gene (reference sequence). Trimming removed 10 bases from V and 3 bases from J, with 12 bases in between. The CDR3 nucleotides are TGTGCCACAAATTGGGGGGACACCGGGGAGCTGTTTTTT. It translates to CATNWGDTGELFF.

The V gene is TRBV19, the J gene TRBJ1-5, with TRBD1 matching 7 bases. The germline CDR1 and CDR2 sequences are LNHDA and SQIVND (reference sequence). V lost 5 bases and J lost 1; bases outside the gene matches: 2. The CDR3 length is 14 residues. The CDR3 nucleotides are TGTGCCAGTAGTGGACAGGCAAGCAATCAGCCCCAGCATTTT. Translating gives CASSGQASNQPQHF.

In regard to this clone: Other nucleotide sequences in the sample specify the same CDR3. The DNA for the CDR3 is TGTGCCAGCAGTTTCTCCAGCGGGAGGGCCTACACCGGGGAGCTGTTTTTT. Its translation is CASSFSSGRAYTGELFF. The rearrangement links TRBV27 to TRBJ2-2; TRBD2 matches at 10 bases. The germline V gene has CDR1 MNHEY and CDR2 SMNVEV (reference sequence). The CDR3 is 17 amino acids. Trimming at V came to 3 bases and at J to 3 bases, leaving 7 bases not matched to a gene.

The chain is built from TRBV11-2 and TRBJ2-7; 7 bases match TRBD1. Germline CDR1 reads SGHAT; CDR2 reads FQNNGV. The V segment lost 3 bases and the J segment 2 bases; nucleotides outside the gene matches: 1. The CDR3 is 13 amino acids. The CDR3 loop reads CASSFGTAYEQYF. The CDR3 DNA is TGTGCCAGCAGCTTTGGGACAGCCTACGAGCAGTACTTC.

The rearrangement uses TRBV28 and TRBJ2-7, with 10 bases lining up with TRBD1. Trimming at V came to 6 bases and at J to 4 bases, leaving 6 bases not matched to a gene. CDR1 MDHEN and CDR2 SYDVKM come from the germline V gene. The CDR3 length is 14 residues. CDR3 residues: CASRVPGQGYEQYF. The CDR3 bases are TGTGCCAGCAGAGTTCCGGGACAGGGGTACGAGCAGTACTTC.

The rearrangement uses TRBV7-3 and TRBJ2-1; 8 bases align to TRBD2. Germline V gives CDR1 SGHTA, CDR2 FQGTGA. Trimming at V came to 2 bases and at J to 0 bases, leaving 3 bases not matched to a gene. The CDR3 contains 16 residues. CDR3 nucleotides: TGTGCCAGCAGCTTACGGGGGGGAAGCTCCTACAATGAGCAGTTCTTC. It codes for CASSLRGGSSYNEQFF.

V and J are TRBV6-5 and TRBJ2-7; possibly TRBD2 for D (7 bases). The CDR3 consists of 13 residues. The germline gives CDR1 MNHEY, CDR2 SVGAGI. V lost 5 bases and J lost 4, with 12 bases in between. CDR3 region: CASSHGGLYEQYF. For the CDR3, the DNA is TGTGCCAGCAGTCACGGGGGGCTTTACGAGCAGTACTTC.

The CDR3 DNA reads as TGCGCCACCGACGGGGCGGGACAGACGAACACCGGGGAGCTGTTTTTT. Translated, it gives CATDGAGQTNTGELFF. This rearrangement joins TRBV10-1 to TRBJ2-2; D is perhaps TRBD1 (7 bases). Trimming removed 10 bases at V and 0 bases at J, with 18 bases between. CDR3 length: 16 amino acids. Germline CDR1 is WNHNN and CDR2 is SYGVQD (reference sequence).

The CDR3 nucleotides read TGTGCCAGCAGTGCACGACTAGCGGGAGCATACGAGCAGTACTTC. It translates to CASSARLAGAYEQYF. This chain uses TRBV6-2 or TRBV6-3 with TRBJ2-7, with TRBD2 matching 12 bases. CDR1 is MNHEY and CDR2 is SVGEGT in the germline V gene. With 5 bases clipped from V and 4 bases from J, the junction kept 6 bases outside the gene matches. The CDR3 is 15 residues long.

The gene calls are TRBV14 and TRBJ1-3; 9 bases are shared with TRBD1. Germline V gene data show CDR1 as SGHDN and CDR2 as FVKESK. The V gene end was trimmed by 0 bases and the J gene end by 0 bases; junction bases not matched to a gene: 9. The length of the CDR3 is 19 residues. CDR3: CASSQDMVTGGSSGNTIYF. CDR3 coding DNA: TGTGCCAGCAGCCAAGATATGGTGACAGGGGGAAGCTCTGGAAACACCATATATTTT.

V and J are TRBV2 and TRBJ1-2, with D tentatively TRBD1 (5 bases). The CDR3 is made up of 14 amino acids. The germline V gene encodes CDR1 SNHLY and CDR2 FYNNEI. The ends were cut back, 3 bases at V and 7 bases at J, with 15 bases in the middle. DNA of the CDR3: TGTGCCAGCAGTGAGTCGGCAGGGCGTGGTGGCTACACCTTC. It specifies CASSESAGRGGYTF.

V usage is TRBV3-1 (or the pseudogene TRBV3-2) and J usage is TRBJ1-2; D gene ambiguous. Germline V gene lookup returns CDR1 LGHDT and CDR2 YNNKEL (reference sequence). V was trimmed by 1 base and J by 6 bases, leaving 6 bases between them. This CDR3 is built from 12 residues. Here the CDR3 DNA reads TGTGCCAGCAGCCAAGGAGGAGATGGCTACACCTTC. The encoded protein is CASSQGGDGYTF.

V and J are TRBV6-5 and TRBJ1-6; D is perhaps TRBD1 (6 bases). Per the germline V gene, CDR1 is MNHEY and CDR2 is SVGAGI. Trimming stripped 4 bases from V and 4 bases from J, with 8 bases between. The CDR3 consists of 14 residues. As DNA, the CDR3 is TGTGCCAGCAGTTTTGGACAGTATAATTCACCCCTCCACTTT. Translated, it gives CASSFGQYNSPLHF.

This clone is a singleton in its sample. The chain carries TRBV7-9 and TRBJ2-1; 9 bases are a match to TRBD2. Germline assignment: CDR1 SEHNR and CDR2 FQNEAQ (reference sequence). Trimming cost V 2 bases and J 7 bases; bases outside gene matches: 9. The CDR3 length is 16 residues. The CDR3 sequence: CASSLLAGSTANEQFF. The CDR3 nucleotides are TGTGCCAGCAGCTTACTAGCGGGAAGTACAGCTAATGAGCAGTTCTTC.

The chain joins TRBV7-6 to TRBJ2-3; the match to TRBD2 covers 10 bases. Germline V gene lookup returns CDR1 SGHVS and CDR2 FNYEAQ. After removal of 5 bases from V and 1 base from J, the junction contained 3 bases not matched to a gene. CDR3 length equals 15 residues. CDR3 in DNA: TGTGCCAGCAGCCCTAGCGGGAGCCGCACAGATACGCAGTATTTT. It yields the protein CASSPSGSRTDTQYF.

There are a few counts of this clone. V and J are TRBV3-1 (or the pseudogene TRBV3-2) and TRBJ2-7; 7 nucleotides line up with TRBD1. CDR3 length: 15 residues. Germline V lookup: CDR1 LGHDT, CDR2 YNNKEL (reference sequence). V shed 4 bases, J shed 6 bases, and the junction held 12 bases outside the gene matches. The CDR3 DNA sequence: TGTGCCAGCAGCCCCAGACAGGGTGTGTTCTTCGAGCAGTACTTC. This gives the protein CASSPRQGVFFEQYF.

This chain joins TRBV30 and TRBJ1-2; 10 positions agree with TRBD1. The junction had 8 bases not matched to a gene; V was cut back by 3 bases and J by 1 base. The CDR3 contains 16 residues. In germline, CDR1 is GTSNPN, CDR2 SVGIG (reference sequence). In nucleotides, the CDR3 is TGTGCCTGGAGCGAAGCCGGGACAGGGGTTAACTATGGCTACACCTTC. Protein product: CAWSEAGTGVNYGYTF.

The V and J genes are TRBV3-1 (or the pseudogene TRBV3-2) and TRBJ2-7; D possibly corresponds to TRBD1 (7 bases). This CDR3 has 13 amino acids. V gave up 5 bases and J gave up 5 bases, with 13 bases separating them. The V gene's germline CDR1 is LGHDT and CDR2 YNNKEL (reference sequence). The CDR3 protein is CASSTTGRNEQYF. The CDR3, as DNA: TGTGCCAGCAGCACGACAGGGAGGAACGAGCAGTACTTC.